These 8 T cell receptor beta chains came from one sample sequenced in a study of blood T cell repertoires in COVID-19. The repertoire was sequenced with immunoSEQ multiplex PCR; TCRdb's copy has only in-frame clones and lacks some. The sample has some 28,000 clones; roughly 84% are singletons. Sequenced input: peripheral blood. The receptors originated from a man in his 70s with active COVID-19.

The sample holds a few counts of this clone. The genes are TRBV7-2 and TRBJ1-6; D is uncertain. The V end lost 5 bases, the J end lost 9 bases, and 20 bases lay between the germline ends. This CDR3 contains 16 residues. CDR1 and CDR2 (germline): SGHTA, FQGNSA. The CDR3 nucleotides read TGTGCCAGCAGCCCCAGTAAGGGCTATGGAGGTTCACCCCTCCACTTT. This gives the protein CASSPSKGYGGSPLHF.

This clone was recorded only once. The rearrangement links TRBV5-1 to TRBJ2-1, with D possibly TRBD1 on 6 matching bases. The CDR3 has 14 amino acids. V was cut by 5 bases and J by 4 bases, with 13 bases left in between. Germline assignment: CDR1 SGHRS and CDR2 YFSETQ. For the CDR3, the DNA is TGCGCCAGCAGAAAACACACAGGGTACAATGAGCAGTTCTTC. Translation: CASRKHTGYNEQFF.

The chain couples TRBV6-2 or TRBV6-3 to TRBJ2-4; TRBD2 matches 11 bases. CDR1 MNHEY and CDR2 SVGEGT come from the germline V gene. V lost 6 bases and J lost 0; bases outside the gene matches: 16. CDR3 length: 20 amino acids. The CDR3 reads CASSLLLGSGGAIAKNIQYF. For the CDR3, the DNA is TGTGCCAGCAGCCTCCTCTTGGGTAGCGGGGGGGCGATAGCCAAAAACATTCAGTACTTC.

V usage is TRBV7-3 and J usage is TRBJ2-3; tentatively, D is TRBD2 (6 bases). The CDR3 is 13 amino acids. Germline CDR1 SGHTA, CDR2 FQGTGA. V was pared by 4 bases and J by 8 bases, with 13 bases between. The CDR3 nucleotides are TGTGCCAGCAGCTCGAACTCCGGGGGTACGCAGTATTTT. It yields the protein CASSSNSGGTQYF.

The genes are TRBV11-3 and TRBJ2-7; 7 nucleotides align to TRBD1. V lost 5 bases, J lost 3 bases, and 13 bases stayed unmatched. Germline loops: CDR1 SGHNT, CDR2 YENEEA. This CDR3 comprises 16 residues. CDR3 DNA sequence: TGTGCCAGCAGCCCCGAGACAGGGTTCGGGGACTACGAGCAGTACTTC. It is translated as CASSPETGFGDYEQYF.

The chain joins TRBV15 to TRBJ2-5; 10 positions match TRBD1. The V gene end was trimmed by 4 bases and the J gene end by 5 bases; junction bases not matched to a gene: 7. CDR1 LNHNV and CDR2 YYDKDF come from the germline V gene (reference sequence). There are 15 residues in the CDR3. The CDR3 here is CATSIRQGAGETQYF. CDR3 DNA: TGTGCCACCAGCATACGACAGGGGGCGGGGGAGACCCAGTACTTC. Variable domain in full (rest from reference TRBV15 and TRBJ2-5): DAMVIQNPRYQVTQFGKPVTLSCSQTLNHNVMYWYQQKSSQAPKLLFHYYDKDFNNEADTPDNFQSRRPNTSFCFLDIRSPGLGDTAMYLCATSIRQGAGETQYFGPGTRLLVL.

The genes are TRBV19 and TRBJ1-5; D is possibly TRBD1 (6 bases). CDR1 and CDR2 from the germline V gene are LNHDA and SQIVND (reference sequence). CDR3 length equals 12 residues. With 6 bases removed from V and 8 bases from J, the gap between germline ends came to 11 bases. CDR3 amino acids: CASRTGLEPQHF. In DNA, the CDR3 is TGTGCCAGTAGGACAGGACTAGAGCCCCAGCATTTT.

This sequence joins TRBV27 and TRBJ2-5; no definite D call. Germline CDR1 MNHEY, CDR2 SMNVEV (reference sequence). This CDR3 contains 13 residues. V lost 6 bases and J lost 3, with 11 bases in between. CDR3 in amino acids: CASRSLLEETQYF. In DNA form, the CDR3 reads TGTGCCAGCAGATCCCTTCTTGAAGAGACCCAGTACTTC.